One TCR beta chain is described in this entry. This clonotype has a count of ten or more. Its antigen remains unidentified. Base qualities were left out, and no much larger clone turns up one base away. Library generation was performed with PCR. TCRdb lists the instrument as Illumina HiSeq 4000. Bulk TCR libraries were generated as previously described, with the TCR primers listed in Table S5 used. The Qiagen AllPrep DNA/RNA kit was used to purify total RNA. Before analysis, reads from multiple sequencing runs of the same library were pooled. Per the original workflow: Reads were retained only if the reads had an exact TCR constant sequence, and the retained reads were trimmed to 150 nt and grouped according to their 12-nt molecular barcodes. Within each barcode group, reads were sub-clustered at a 15% Levenshtein threshold, and quality-weighted consensus sequences were built per RNA molecule. Non-functional sequences were discarded, and so were lower-count sequences lying one edit away from another sequence. Based on fitting two negative binomial distributions, any barcode sub-cluster with under 20% of the maximum read count was discarded. Using fastp at Q25 and MiXCR, TCRdb reprocessed the public reads and kept productive beta chains. Rows with one shared CDR3 protein collapse into an entry with the most common genes and DNA. These V and J calls rely on TCRdb rather than the paper's analysis. This sample comprises about 510,000 distinct CDR3 sequences, about 21% of them detected only once. 0.65% to 0.95% of the sample rests with the top ten.

The record originates from a study of molecular identifiers for immune sequencing clone quantification (dated by TCRdb to between 2018 and 2020). With regard to the full study: For a replicate experiment, RNA from roughly 18,000 or 92,000 naive CD8 T cells was divided into five aliquots, and four of the five aliquots were sequenced. This methods study benchmarked molecular-identifier clustering-based TCR repertoire sequencing (MIDCIRS) and TCR RNA copy counting, using CD8 T cells to do so. Overall study outcomes, separate from this receptor: Spiked-in Jurkat TCR RNA equal to a single cell's worth was reported to be detectable even within 1,200,000 naive CD8 T cells. Spiked-in Jurkat TCR RNA (approximately eleven copies' worth), which is not part of the donor repertoire, was contained in the naive libraries. Modeling estimated about three recovered TCR RNA copies per cell, compared with about ten by digital PCR, which implies 30% to 35% capture efficiency. The sizes of highly expanded clones could end up underestimated when identical TCR molecules share a barcode. Without barcode sub-clustering, chimeric consensus sequences inflated TCR diversity; chimeras reached as high as 47%. Clones above 20 RNA copies held over 97% of molecules in CMV-specific effector cells but under 1% in naive cells.

Libraries of naive CD8 T cells were generated from about 19,000 to 1,100,000 sorted cells, with 10%, 30% or 50% of the purified RNA used. On a BD FACSAria II, naive CD8 T cells were FACS-sorted as CD8+CD4-CCR7+CD45RA+ and collected into RLT Plus buffer. To test detection sensitivity, Jurkat RNA equal to some 11 TCR copies was added to samples of about 20,000-1,000,000 naive CD8 T cells. Enrichment of CD8 T cells was done with RosetteSep CD8+ T Cell Enrichment Cocktail plus Ficoll-Paque, and ACK red cell lysis came afterward. There are 13 amino acids in the CDR3, from cysteine to phenylalanine inclusive. Only the CDR3 part of the read is kept: 39 bases, read in frame from the first base. The germline V gene encodes CDR1 SQVTM and CDR2 ANQGSEA. V is clipped by 6 bases and J by 2 bases, and the sequence between their germline boundaries is 14 bases long.

The rearranged chain carries TRBV29-1 and TRBJ2-7; matching of 7 bases hints at TRBD2 as the D gene. The sample consisted of naive CD8+ T cells from blood, with Jurkat cell RNA spiked in. The cell subset or site label on this specimen signifies: FACS-sorted CD8+CD4-CCR7+CD45RA+ naive T cells. The sequence was collected from a human donor in good health. Some libraries in this study had Jurkat cell RNA spiked in. The encoded CDR3 is CSVVPGGAYEQYF. The sequenced DNA is TGCAGCGTCGTGCCGGGGGGCGCCTACGAGCAGTACTTC.